The clone carrying this TCR beta chain was seen a few times. Its antigen is undetermined. This entry is derived from a study of response to subunit inactivated influenza vaccine. General observations from the study: The authors proposed limited new T cell recruitment per seasonal influenza vaccination.

TCRdb ran MiXCR on the RT-PCR reads and lists one entry per CDR3 protein. The table lists hundreds of thousands of distinct CDR3 sequences, less than 20% of them singletons, with 11% in the top ten. With 3 bases removed from V and 1 base from J, the gap between germline ends came to 16 bases. Germline V gives CDR1 DFQATT, CDR2 SNEGSKA (reference sequence). This CDR3 has 16 amino acids. The material was PBMCs from blood, obtained 5 days after vaccination. This chain connects TRBV20-1 to TRBJ1-3; perhaps TRBD1 as D (5 bases). This clonotype was sampled from a man between 50 and 59 years old who received an inactivated influenza vaccine. The CDR3 region has the DNA TGCAGTGCTAGGGGCCGTCGGGACCTATCTGGAAACACCATATATTTT. The encoded protein is CSARGRRDLSGNTIYF.